The present entry profiles one T cell receptor (beta chain) with its context. Per the authors' pipeline: Amplification from reference gene primers served as the basis for estimated nucleated cell counts. Produced via immunoSEQ multiplex PCR; TCRdb's table is partial and in-frame only. V, J and clone size are taken as reported in that table, and D and trimming were inferred from the DNA itself. In the table there are around 250,000 clones, about 82% of which are singletons. This sample is part of a study of blood T cell repertoires in COVID-19. Study details: Some COVID-19 samples were acute and others convalescent; all came from the United States, Italy and Spain.

The CDR3 extends over 14 amino acids. In germline, CDR1 is ENHRY, CDR2 SYGVKD. The ends were cut back, 6 bases at V and 4 bases at J, with 13 bases in the middle. The chain uses TRBV10-3 and TRBJ2-4; a possible D gene is TRBD2 (6 bases). This receptor was identified in a man older than 75 with acute or convalescent COVID-19. Sequenced input: peripheral blood. The CDR3 spells CAIRGDLGKNIQYF. As DNA, the CDR3 is TGTGCCATCAGGGGGGACTTAGGTAAAAACATTCAGTACTTC.